The entry below gives a single TCR beta chain sequence along with its context. This clone was seen only a few times. The antigen it recognizes is unknown. The record has no base qualities; no much larger clone is one base away. The cohort consisted of approximately 690 healthy bone marrow donors. Cohort members were all nominally healthy when sampled, although unrecorded immune exposures were likely present. The donor tested CMV seropositive and was one of the 289 seropositive cohort members. Every donor gave a peripheral blood sample, and the peripheral blood mononuclear cells from that sample were used for TCR beta sequencing. The Qiagen DNeasy Blood Extraction Kit was used to extract genomic DNA from the blood cell samples. This entry belongs to a study of cytomegalovirus exposure and HLA in healthy donors (TCRdb year 2017). General notes on the study: An earlier analysis of roughly 630 of the donors reported about 250 Gb of sequence data and approximately 110 million unique TCR beta sequences from roughly 200 million T cells. Approximately 310 gigabases of sequencing data and approximately 85 million unique TCR sequences were included in an early release covering under 650 HLA-typed donors. The genetic ancestry cluster associated with self-reported Caucasian donors included roughly 84% of the roughly 400 genotyped donors. The study was designed to test whether signatures of past pathogen exposure could be identified by cataloging public T cell receptors. Using immunosequencing, the study profiled T cell repertoires from 640 or so subjects and related those repertoires to cytomegalovirus serostatus. Besides the first cohort of more than 650 subjects, a separate validation cohort made up of about 120 different subjects was used. To predict cytomegalovirus infection status, the study brought together high-throughput TCR immunosequencing, statistical association of individual TCRs with disease status, and machine learning. A later analysis re-examined previously published TCR beta repertoires from just over 650 donors and added high-resolution HLA genotyping to investigate patterns of TCR occurrence. In the later analysis, no new phenotypic data were used to find candidate immune exposures; instead, reliance was placed on TCR beta sequences and their occurrence across donors. To decide whether each TCR beta V gene segment behaved as functional or pseudogenic, an earlier analysis of nearly 600 of the donors relied on high-throughput TCR beta sequencing. Donor age, sex, ethnicity and CMV serostatus were collected together with the repertoire data. A later genetic analysis took genome-wide SNP genotypes for about 65% of the roughly 670 donors and used that subset as a discovery cohort. Every discovery cohort repertoire had been produced on one sequencing platform. Both class I and class II loci were covered by HLA typing, at four-digit resolution. Typing coverage differed by locus: A, B, C, DRB1 and DQB1 were typed in roughly 620-640 donors, DQA1 in 500 to 550, DPA1 in 606, and DPB1 in 472. Because of strong linkage in the cohort, five DR-DQ haplotypes were treated as single units for association and clustering. On average, about 240,000 unique TCR beta nucleotide sequences were sequenced per donor among roughly 430 genotyped donors of the cohort, with 15% to 20% of those sequences being non-productive. Overall study outcomes, separate from this receptor: A few of the identified cytomegalovirus-associated TCR beta chains were confirmed in vitro to be specific for cytomegalovirus antigens. A later analysis associated about 17,000 TCR beta sequences with specific HLA alleles at a false discovery rate of 0.05. A further reported finding was that TCR beta sequences accurately predicted the HLA-A and HLA-B alleles for most subjects in the first cohort. Immune exposure information for the cohort was limited to CMV serostatus. The classifier was reported to diagnose cytomegalovirus status with high specificity and sensitivity in both the original cohort and the validation cohort. HLA typing was unavailable for some donors at each locus, so association tests used only the typed subset. Most TCR sequences were seen in very few donors, while some public TCRs were found in many individuals. In a later genetic analysis, a missense DCLRE1C variant was associated with V-gene and J-gene trimming of TCR beta chains, and the association was replicated in an independent cohort. Linkage disequilibrium might explain the correlated functional status among segregating V segments, but an unknown experimental factor could not be ruled out. A cluster of highly shared sequence variants was judged likely to be a technical artifact of the sequencing pipeline. A total of 164 TCR beta chains were listed by the study as associated with cytomegalovirus. In a later analysis, TCR association rates were found to vary across HLA loci, with the most associated TCRs seen for DRB1 alleles and the fewest for HLA-C alleles. According to a later analysis, most CMV-associated TCR beta chains appeared to be HLA-restricted, and the HLA associations seemed to be driven largely by CMV exposure. In a later analysis, several top co-occurrence clusters were reported to appear linked to parvovirus B19, influenza, CMV and Epstein-Barr virus. Sequencing depth was assumed to be roughly uniform across donors in the presence/absence analyses, though that assumption may not hold. Broadly in line with IMGT annotations, most TCR beta V segments showed up in productive rearrangements about 87% or about 30% of the time in an earlier analysis of under 700 of the donors. Only TCR beta chains were sequenced in this cohort, and the absence of alpha or paired-chain data limited detectable features. Because the 87-base-pair reads could not distinguish some IMGT-functional V segments, including TRBV6-2 and TRBV6-3, those segments were excluded. In a later analysis, HLA-associated TCR beta chains showed more clonal expansion and lower generation probabilities than non-associated chains that were equally common. In a later genetic analysis, fewer N-insertions in productive TCRs were reported among donors in an Asian-associated ancestry cluster than the roughly 700-donor mean. When HLA alleles, especially DR and DQ, strongly co-occurred, TCR associations were difficult to assign to individual alleles. Because counts were too low, roughly 16 rarely observed V segments, including chromosome 9 orphons, were left out of the earlier analysis of approximately 580 of the donors. The authors suggested that the approach could potentially be extended to other disease states and immunological phenotypes.

Receptor amplification or capture employed the immunoSEQ multiplex PCR assay. For the multiplex PCR, a mixture combining 60 forward primers for TCR Vbeta segments and 13 reverse primers for TCR Jbeta segments was used. The CDR3 region of rearranged TCR beta genes was amplified from genomic DNA by a multiplex PCR assay. The Illumina HiSeq System was used to sequence the amplified TCR beta libraries as 87-base-pair reads. The original methods were these. Across the roughly 640 repertoires, a later analysis counted roughly 77 million unique TCR beta chains, roughly 11 million of which were shared by at least two donors. To remove PCR and sequencing errors, raw reads were error-corrected and collapsed into unique sequences using a nearest-neighbor algorithm that merged closely related sequences. CDR3 sequences were aligned to IMGT reference sequences to assign V, D and J gene segments. For a sequence to be retained, at least a six-nucleotide match to both a V gene segment and a J gene segment was required. A rearrangement was called productive if the CDR3 had no stop codons and remained in frame with V and J, and every other rearrangement was called non-productive. CDR3 was defined according to IMGT convention as the region running from the second conserved V-encoded cysteine to the conserved J-encoded phenylalanine. The earlier analysis of roughly 590 of the donors excluded any sequence lacking an unambiguous match to a single V gene segment. An earlier analysis of 587 of the donors called V segments functional above 56.7% productive rearrangements and segregating when the between-donor standard deviation exceeded 5%. A statistical classification framework was built to diagnose cytomegalovirus status from the catalog of TCR beta chain sequences. A later analysis assigned V and J genes by comparing TCR nucleotide sequences with IMGT/GENE-DB human TR gene sequences. Using the TCRdist pipeline, a later analysis assigned CDR3 sequences along with most-parsimonious VDJ recombination scenarios. A later analysis defined each TCR beta chain by its CDR3 amino acid sequence plus V-gene family, and excluded reads lacking a unique V-gene family. To address suspected cross-contamination and a sequencing artifact, a later analysis removed under 600 highly shared, low-generation-probability nucleotide sequences. In a later analysis, a clonal expansion index was calculated for each public chain from normalized within-repertoire ranks of inferred template counts. In a later analysis, generation probabilities were computed using a VDJ recombination model fitted to out-of-frame rearrangements, and the results were checked against IGoR. In a later analysis, TCR-TCR, TCR-HLA and TCR-CMV co-occurrence was scored with hypergeometric tests, and a repertoire-size bias correction was applied to TCR pairs. In a later analysis, false discovery rates were estimated by permuting HLA or CMV assignments 20 times. In a later analysis, co-occurring TCRs were grouped using DBSCAN, and TCRdist sequence similarity was added for clustering within HLA-allele-positive subsets. Repertoires with fewer than 30,000 or more than 120,000 public chains were left out of co-occurrence clustering, as were five repertoires with anomalous nucleotide sharing. The immuneACCESS repertoire file appears here via TCRdb, limited to in-frame rearrangements. These files lack a portion of the clones; in checked studies, under half of the deficit traces to unresolved V genes, and the cause of the others is not known. V and J calls and clone size follow that table, whereas D and trimming were derived from the DNA. The sample profile shows about 130,000 clones; around 10% of them were found once. 6% to 7.5% of the sample comes from the top ten.

From the cysteine through the phenylalanine, the CDR3 covers 16 amino acids. The sequence is cut down to CDR3 DNA, 48 bases in frame from base 1. Per the germline V gene, SGDLS is the CDR1 and YYNGEE is the CDR2. Unmatched junction bases come to 4, with V trimmed by 2 bases and J by 0 bases. This receptor was obtained from a middle-aged woman in good health and CMV-seropositive. The specimen was PBMCs. Recombination linked TRBV9 to TRBJ2-3; TRBD2 lines up with 9 middle nucleotides. The nucleotide sequence is TGTGCCAGCAGCGTGGGGACTAGCATAAGCACAGATACGCAGTATTTT. It specifies CASSVGTSISTDTQYF.